This passage covers 9 T cell receptor beta chains from one sample sequenced in a study of cytomegalovirus exposure and HLA in healthy donors. Here immunoSEQ multiplex PCR was the method, and the copy in TCRdb shows in-frame clones only, minus some. The sample lists approximately 100,000 clones; roughly 87% were seen once. Sequencing used PBMCs. These receptors were taken from a man aged 18 to 29 in good health and CMV-seropositive.

The gene calls are TRBV14 and TRBJ1-3, with TRBD1 identical over 7 bases. Germline V CDR1 and CDR2: SGHDN, FVKESK. The CDR3 is made up of 15 amino acids. Trimming cost V 5 bases and J 2 bases; bases outside gene matches: 6. CDR3 bases: TGTGCCAGCAGCTACTCGACAGGGCCTGGAAACACCATATATTTT. Amino acid sequence: CASSYSTGPGNTIYF.

In this sample, this clone turned up once. The chain carries TRBV6-4 and TRBJ2-1, with TRBD2 identical over 9 bases. J gave up 7 bases and V 4 bases, and 8 bases lay outside the gene matches. This CDR3 region has 15 residues. CDR1 is MRHNA and CDR2 is SNTAGT in the germline V gene. Here the CDR3 DNA reads TGTGCCAGCAGTGCGAAAGCGGGGGGTGATAATGAGCAGTTCTTC. Translating it yields CASSAKAGGDNEQFF.

This clone turned up a few times. The V call is TRBV7-8, the J call TRBJ2-1; 8 bases align to TRBD2. CDR1 is SGHVS, CDR2 FQNEAQ, per germline. This CDR3 is built from 14 residues. J lost 7 bases, V lost 1 base, and 3 bases had no gene match. The CDR3 nucleotides are TGTGCCAGCAGCTTAGTTGCGGGAGGTAATGAGCAGTTCTTC. This encodes CASSLVAGGNEQFF.

V gene TRBV2 combines with J gene TRBJ2-4; D remains unclear. CDR3 length equals 13 residues. Germline V gene data show CDR1 as SNHLY and CDR2 as FYNNEI. Trimming removed 1 base at V and 11 bases at J, with 12 bases between. CDR3 coding DNA: TGTGCCAGCAGTGAAGGGGTAGCCGGGTTTCAGTACTTC. Its protein product is CASSEGVAGFQYF.

The V gene is TRBV5-6, the J gene TRBJ2-7; 9 bases fit TRBD2. This CDR3 comprises 16 residues. The germline V gene has CDR1 SGHDT and CDR2 YYEEEE. Trimming at V came to 0 bases and at J to 0 bases, leaving 4 bases not matched to a gene. The DNA for the CDR3 is TGTGCCAGCAGCTTGGGACTAGCGGTCAGCTCCTACGAGCAGTACTTC. It yields the protein CASSLGLAVSSYEQYF.

The chain couples TRBV28 to TRBJ1-4; 8 bases line up with TRBD1. Germline assignment: CDR1 MDHEN and CDR2 SYDVKM. After removal of 5 bases from V and 7 bases from J, the junction contained 6 bases not matched to a gene. CDR3 length: 14 residues. CDR3 sequence reads: CASSQTGASEKLFF. CDR3 bases: TGTGCCAGCAGTCAGACAGGGGCGAGTGAAAAACTGTTTTTT.

CDR3 bases: TGCGCCAGCAGCAGCGTTCATACAGGGGGCAACGAGCAGTACTTC. Protein sequence: CASSSVHTGGNEQYF. The chain joins TRBV4-1 to TRBJ2-7, with 9 positions matching TRBD1. The CDR3 runs 15 residues. Germline V gene sequence: CDR1 MGHRA, CDR2 YSYEKL. V was clipped by 5 bases and J by 5 bases; unmatched bases: 10.

This clone was counted a single time. The rearrangement links TRBV7-2 to TRBJ2-7; TRBD2 matches 12 bases. CDR1 and CDR2 from the germline V gene are SGHTA and FQGNSA. With 5 bases clipped from V and 7 bases from J, the junction kept 9 bases outside the gene matches. The CDR3 loop spans 15 amino acids. The CDR3 reads CASSKGLAGRTEQYF. The DNA for the CDR3 is TGTGCCAGCAGCAAGGGACTAGCGGGTAGGACGGAGCAGTACTTC.

This clone was counted between two and nine times. This chain uses TRBV28 with TRBJ1-2; D possibly corresponds to TRBD1 (5 bases). The germline gives CDR1 MDHEN, CDR2 SYDVKM. CDR3 size: 13 residues. V lost 7 bases and J lost 4, with 13 bases in between. CDR3 sequence reads: CASISGGTYGYTF. CDR3 coding DNA: TGTGCCAGCATATCGGGGGGAACCTATGGCTACACCTTC.